This T cell receptor beta chain was identified during a study of response to subunit inactivated influenza vaccine. TCRdb processed the RT-PCR reads anew with MiXCR; each CDR3 protein has one entry. This table holds roughly 700,000 distinct CDR3 sequences, approximately 15% found once. V gave up 3 bases and J gave up 4 bases; unmatched junction bases: 5. This CDR3 is built from 15 residues. Germline loops: CDR1 SGHTA, CDR2 FQGNSA. Overall study results and limits: Researchers suggested that each seasonal influenza vaccination recruits few new T cells.

Many counts were recorded for this clonotype. Its antigen is not known. This material consisted of PBMCs from blood, taken roughly 2 weeks before vaccination. This TCR was sampled from a man aged 45 to 65 who received an inactivated influenza vaccine. This rearrangement joins TRBV7-2 to TRBJ2-5, with TRBD2 matching over 10 bases. Here the CDR3 reads CASSFAGTSVETQYF. In DNA, the CDR3 is TGTGCCAGCAGCTTCGCCGGGACTAGCGTAGAGACCCAGTACTTC.